Listed here are 32 T cell receptor beta chains from one sample, sequenced in a study of cytomegalovirus exposure and HLA in healthy donors. Data came from immunoSEQ multiplex PCR; TCRdb stores just in-frame clones and leaves some out. The sample consists of approximately 50,000 clones, 88% of them appearing once. Sequenced: PBMCs. The receptors derive from a woman in her thirties in good health and CMV-seronegative.

This clone was seen a single time. The chain couples TRBV25-1 to TRBJ2-1; D might be TRBD2 (6 bases). The CDR3 runs 14 residues. Germline CDR1 and CDR2: MGHDK and SYGVNS. V was shortened by 6 bases and J by 12 bases, with 21 bases between the two germline ends. CDR3 region: CASRGAIRDSSQFF. The CDR3 DNA sequence: TGTGCCAGCAGGGGCGCTATCAGGGACTCTTCGCAGTTCTTC.

J is TRBJ2-2 and V is TRBV28; 13 nucleotides line up with TRBD2. There are 14 residues in the CDR3. Germline lookup yields CDR1 MDHEN and CDR2 SYDVKM. Trimming at V came to 7 bases and at J to 8 bases, leaving 4 bases not matched to a gene. The CDR3 protein is CASTGLAGAGELFF. In nucleotides, the CDR3 is TGTGCCAGCACCGGACTAGCGGGGGCGGGGGAGCTGTTTTTT.

The rearrangement joins TRBV30 to TRBJ1-2; D is unresolved. Trimming cost V 0 bases and J 6 bases, with 11 bases left between them. The CDR3 runs to 13 residues. Germline V gives CDR1 GTSNPN, CDR2 SVGIG (reference sequence). CDR3 DNA: TGTGCCTGGAGTGTAGGCGAGGCTGATGGCTACACCTTC. Its protein is CAWSVGEADGYTF. Filled out from reference TRBV30 and TRBJ1-2, the complete variable domain reads SQTIHQWPATLVQPVGSPLSLECTVEGTSNPNLYWYRQAAGRGLQLLFYSVGIGQISSEVPQNLSASRPQDRQFILSSKKLLLSDSGFYLCAWSVGEADGYTFGSGTRLTVV.

This sequence joins TRBV5-1 and TRBJ2-7, with a possible D match to TRBD2 (7 bases). The germline V and J ends were trimmed by 0 bases and 1 base, with 20 bases remaining between them. The CDR3 contains 18 residues. Germline loops: CDR1 SGHRS, CDR2 YFSETQ. The CDR3 nucleotides read TGCGCCAGCAGCTTGGCAATAGGGGGGGGCTTTTTGTCCTACGAGCAGTACTTC. The encoded protein is CASSLAIGGGFLSYEQYF.

This clone occurred once. The genes are TRBV7-9 and TRBJ2-7; D is unclear. V was trimmed by 5 bases and J by 1 base, leaving 3 bases between them. Germline V gene lookup returns CDR1 SEHNR and CDR2 FQNEAQ (reference sequence). The length of the CDR3 is 11 residues. The CDR3 DNA reads as TGTGCCAGCAGCCTGTCCTACGAGCAGTACTTC. Its protein product is CASSLSYEQYF.

The J gene is TRBJ1-2, the V gene TRBV28; no definite D call. The CDR3 runs 13 residues. Germline assignment: CDR1 MDHEN and CDR2 SYDVKM. V was trimmed by 8 bases and J by 5 bases, leaving 15 bases between them. CDR3 sequence: CASEGGIIYGYTF. CDR3 nucleotides: TGTGCCAGCGAAGGAGGGATTATATATGGCTACACCTTC.

The chain employs TRBV27 and TRBJ2-1; TRBD2 agrees at 7 bases. Trimming at V came to 5 bases and at J to 1 base, leaving 20 bases not matched to a gene. The germline gives CDR1 MNHEY, CDR2 SMNVEV (reference sequence). The CDR3 is made up of 20 amino acids. The CDR3 loop is CASSLPSVREVPRSYNEQFF. CDR3 nucleotide sequence: TGTGCCAGCAGTCTCCCGTCGGTACGGGAGGTGCCTCGGTCCTACAATGAGCAGTTCTTC.

This chain uses TRBV11-2 with TRBJ1-2; 8 nucleotides align to TRBD1. CDR1 is SGHAT, CDR2 FQNNGV, per germline. This CDR3 is built from 15 residues. V shed 8 bases, J shed 5 bases, and the junction held 13 bases outside the gene matches. The CDR3 coding sequence is TGTGCCAGCTGGGGGGGCGGACAGGGCGGGTATGGCTACACCTTC. Translation gives CASWGGGQGGYGYTF.

The chain carries TRBV19 and TRBJ1-5; unclear D gene. CDR3 size: 13 residues. V shed 2 bases and J shed 4 bases, with 6 bases lying between them. Germline assignment: CDR1 LNHDA and CDR2 SQIVND (reference sequence). The CDR3 protein is CASSIRGNQPQHF. CDR3 nucleotides: TGTGCCAGTAGTATAAGAGGGAATCAGCCCCAGCATTTT.

J is TRBJ2-6 and V is TRBV28, with TRBD2 matching 7 bases. The germline V gene encodes CDR1 MDHEN and CDR2 SYDVKM. The CDR3 loop spans 14 amino acids. Germline trimming cut 10 bases from V and 4 bases from J; bases unmatched to any gene: 7. The CDR3 nucleotides read TGTGCCATCCGCCGGGAGGTCGGGGCCAACGTCCTGACTTTC. It yields the protein CAIRREVGANVLTF.

CDR3 amino acids: CASSLARGAGVGADTQYF. The DNA for the CDR3 is TGTGCCAGCAGCTTAGCGCGAGGAGCGGGAGTGGGGGCAGATACGCAGTATTTT. J is TRBJ2-3 and V is TRBV7-8, with 8 nucleotides matching TRBD2. CDR3 length: 18 amino acids. CDR1 and CDR2 (germline): SGHVS, FQNEAQ. The trim removed 0 bases at V and 4 bases at J, leaving 12 bases unmatched. The full variable domain, its missing parts supplied by reference TRBV7-8 and TRBJ2-3, is GAGVSQSPRYKVAKRGQDVALRCDPISGHVSLFWYQQALGQGPEFLTYFQNEAQLDKSGLPSDRFFAERPEGSVSTLKIQRTQQEDSAVYLCASSLARGAGVGADTQYFGPGTRLTVL.

As regards this clone: One end of the junction does not line up with germline, which may come from a read error. V is TRBV11-3 and J is TRBJ2-1; no clear D. The V gene's germline CDR1 is SGHNT and CDR2 YENEEA. The CDR3 extends over 13 amino acids. The CDR3 region has the DNA TGCGCCAGCAGCCCCTGGGCAGCCAATGAGCAGTTCTTC. Amino acids: CASSPWAANEQFF.

The V and J genes are TRBV27 and TRBJ2-2; unclear D gene. The CDR3 consists of 17 residues. Germline CDR1 MNHEY, CDR2 SMNVEV (reference sequence). V lost 0 bases and J lost 3, with 14 bases in between. CDR3 in amino acids: CASSLSAPILYTGELFF. CDR3 sequence (DNA): TGTGCCAGCAGTTTATCCGCCCCCATACTCTACACCGGGGAGCTGTTTTTT.

V usage is TRBV7-2 and J usage is TRBJ1-2; D gene unclear. Germline assignment: CDR1 SGHTA and CDR2 FQGNSA. This CDR3 comprises 15 residues. V shed 0 bases and J shed 0 bases, with 8 bases lying between them. The DNA of the CDR3 is TGTGCCAGCAGCTTAGCCGTACAGTCTAACTATGGCTACACCTTC. Its translation: CASSLAVQSNYGYTF.

The chain combines TRBV28 with TRBJ2-7, with 9 bases fitting TRBD2. With 11 bases clipped from V and 5 bases from J, the junction kept 10 bases outside the gene matches. CDR3 length equals 13 residues. Germline CDR1 MDHEN, CDR2 SYDVKM. The DNA for the CDR3 is TGTGCCTTTGGGGCGGGAGGGCGGCACGAGCAGTACTTC. Translated, it gives CAFGAGGRHEQYF.

This chain links TRBV2 with TRBJ2-7; 7 bases are shared with TRBD1. The V and J ends lost 7 bases and 4 bases, in that order; junction bases with no gene match: 10. Germline V gene sequence: CDR1 SNHLY, CDR2 FYNNEI. CDR3 length: 14 amino acids. The CDR3 DNA sequence: TGTGCCAGCAAGTTCCGGGACAGTCTTTACGAGCAGTACTTC. Residues: CASKFRDSLYEQYF.

This sequence joins TRBV6-1 and TRBJ2-3, with D maybe TRBD1 (6 bases). V was cut by 6 bases and J by 3 bases, with 16 bases left in between. The CDR3 length is 15 residues. Germline assignment: CDR1 MNHNS and CDR2 SASEGT. In DNA, the CDR3 is TGTGCCAGCAGCGTGGGACGCCAGGGGACAGATACGCAGTATTTT. Its translation is CASSVGRQGTDTQYF.

The chain has TRBV4-1 and TRBJ1-1, with 8 bases lining up with TRBD1. Trimming at V came to 5 bases and at J to 5 bases, leaving 10 bases not matched to a gene. The CDR3 contains 15 residues. CDR1 MGHRA and CDR2 YSYEKL come from the germline V gene. CDR3 bases: TGCGCCAGCAGCTCCACAGGGGGGACTTGGACTGAAGCTTTCTTT. This sequence encodes CASSSTGGTWTEAFF.

The gene calls are TRBV5-1 and TRBJ1-1, with TRBD1 identical over 8 bases. The CDR3 loop spans 17 amino acids. Germline V lookup: CDR1 SGHRS, CDR2 YFSETQ. J was trimmed by 5 bases and V by 3 bases; bases with no gene match: 15. The CDR3 reads CASSSGFVDRAGTEAFF. In nucleotides, the CDR3 is TGCGCCAGCAGCTCTGGGTTCGTGGACAGGGCGGGGACTGAAGCTTTCTTT.

This chain links TRBV28 with TRBJ2-2; D may be TRBD1 (6 bases). Germline assignment: CDR1 MDHEN and CDR2 SYDVKM. The CDR3 is 16 amino acids. V lost 2 bases, J lost 4 bases, and 14 bases lay in between. CDR3 coding DNA: TGTGCCAGCAGTTTACATGGGGGCCCGGGCACCGGGGAGCTGTTTTTT. Its protein is CASSLHGGPGTGELFF.

This chain links TRBV30 with TRBJ2-1, with D perhaps matching TRBD2 (6 bases). With 4 bases removed from V and 2 bases from J, the gap between germline ends came to 18 bases. Germline V gene lookup returns CDR1 GTSNPN and CDR2 SVGIG (reference sequence). The CDR3 has 16 amino acids. The CDR3 loop is CAWNGGSVLAYNEQFF. CDR3 sequence (DNA): TGTGCCTGGAATGGGGGGTCGGTGTTGGCCTACAATGAGCAGTTCTTC.

The V and J genes are TRBV7-2 and TRBJ2-7; 13 nucleotides align to TRBD2. The CDR3 is made up of 15 amino acids. V gave up 4 bases and J gave up 5 bases; unmatched junction bases: 5. Germline CDR1 SGHTA, CDR2 FQGNSA. Written as DNA, the CDR3 is TGTGCCAGCAGCTCCGGACTAGCGGGAGCCAACGAGCAGTACTTC. Encoded protein: CASSSGLAGANEQYF.

The chain recombines TRBV27 with TRBJ2-3; D is possibly TRBD2 (6 bases). The CDR3 spans 16 residues. V shed 6 bases and J shed 2 bases, with 18 bases lying between them. Germline lookup yields CDR1 MNHEY and CDR2 SMNVEV (reference sequence). In nucleotides, the CDR3 is TGTGCCAGCAGACCGGCCGGACTATTCCCCACAGATACGCAGTATTTT. This gives the protein CASRPAGLFPTDTQYF.

The rearrangement joins TRBV28 to TRBJ2-2, with 8 bases matching TRBD1. From germline, CDR1 is MDHEN and CDR2 SYDVKM. This CDR3 has 15 amino acids. V shed 3 bases and J 4 bases; nucleotides not matched to a gene: 4. CDR3 loop: CASSLTGDGTGELFF. DNA for the CDR3: TGTGCCAGCAGTTTGACAGGGGACGGCACCGGGGAGCTGTTTTTT.

The DNA of the CDR3 is TGTGCCAGCAGCTTGCGGGGGAGCGGGGAAAACATTCAGTACTTC. Residues: CASSLRGSGENIQYF. This chain uses TRBV5-4 with TRBJ2-4, with 7 bases that match TRBD2. Germline CDR1 reads SGHNT; CDR2 reads YYREEE (reference sequence). This CDR3 is built from 15 residues. With 1 base clipped from V and 5 bases from J, the junction kept 6 bases outside the gene matches.

The V gene is TRBV11-2, the J gene TRBJ1-1; D gene ambiguous. V lost 3 bases and J lost 0, with 8 bases in between. The germline V gene encodes CDR1 SGHAT and CDR2 FQNNGV. This CDR3 contains 14 residues. The CDR3 region is CASSFPGMNTEAFF. The CDR3 nucleotides are TGTGCCAGCAGCTTTCCAGGCATGAACACTGAAGCTTTCTTT.

The V call is TRBV29-1, the J call TRBJ2-1; 7 bases are shared with TRBD2. This CDR3 comprises 16 residues. Germline values: CDR1 SQVTM, CDR2 ANQGSEA. V lost 1 base and J lost 7; bases outside the gene matches: 13. CDR3 nucleotides: TGCAGCGTTGAAGGGGGTACCCTAGCGGTTAGGAATGAGCAGTTCTTC. The encoded protein is CSVEGGTLAVRNEQFF.

The chain joins TRBV5-1 to TRBJ2-3; 10 nucleotides line up with TRBD2. The germline V gene has CDR1 SGHRS and CDR2 YFSETQ. The CDR3 runs to 16 residues. V was pared by 0 bases and J by 5 bases, with 6 bases of the junction left unmatched. The CDR3 DNA reads TGCGCCAGCAGCTTGGAACTAGCGGGAAGGGGAGATACGCAGTATTTT. Translating it yields CASSLELAGRGDTQYF.

Only a few counts were recorded for this clone. V and J are TRBV5-5 and TRBJ2-7; D gene uncertain. V lost 4 bases to trimming and J lost 6 bases, with 14 bases between them. The CDR3 consists of 13 residues. Germline V gene sequence: CDR1 SGHKS, CDR2 YYEKEE (reference sequence). The CDR3 sequence: CASSPVSRGEQYF. The CDR3 DNA is TGTGCCAGCAGCCCCGTGTCCCGAGGCGAGCAGTACTTC.

The chain links TRBV28 to TRBJ2-7, with 9 bases matching TRBD1. CDR3 length equals 15 residues. Looked up from germline, CDR1 is MDHEN and CDR2 is SYDVKM. The ends lost 1 base at V and 3 bases at J; junction bases unmatched: 4. The DNA for the CDR3 is TGTGCCAGCAGTTTATCCGGGACAGGGCTCTACGAGCAGTACTTC. It specifies CASSLSGTGLYEQYF.

The chain has TRBV19 and TRBJ1-5; 7 nucleotides match TRBD1. Looked up from germline, CDR1 is LNHDA and CDR2 is SQIVND (reference sequence). The V and J ends lost 4 bases and 6 bases, in that order; junction bases with no gene match: 6. CDR3 length: 14 amino acids. CDR3 in DNA: TGTGCCAGTAGTACCCCACAGGGGAGTCAGCCCCAGCATTTT. Translated: CASSTPQGSQPQHF. The complete variable domain, with remaining parts taken from reference TRBV19 and TRBJ1-5, reads DGGITQSPKYLFRKEGQNVTLSCEQNLNHDAMYWYRQDPGQGLRLIYYSQIVNDFQKGDIAEGYSVSREKKESFPLTVTSAQKNPTAFYLCASSTPQGSQPQHFGDGTRLSIL.

V usage is TRBV6-1 and J usage is TRBJ1-4; possible D gene TRBD1, 6 bases. Germline CDR1 MNHNS, CDR2 SASEGT. The CDR3 is made up of 14 amino acids. The germline V and J ends were trimmed by 4 bases and 4 bases, with 10 bases remaining between them. CDR3 DNA sequence: TGTGCCAGCAGTGTAGGGGGGGGTAATGAAAAACTGTTTTTT. Its translation: CASSVGGGNEKLFF.